These 7 T cell receptor beta chains originate from one sample sequenced in a study of monozygotic twins with inflammatory bowel disease. TCRdb re-called the 5' RACE reads; one entry per CDR3 protein, DNA not given. This table holds over 350,000 distinct CDR3 sequences. Sequenced material: blood. These TCRs come from a human donor with ulcerative colitis or Crohn's disease, or a healthy co-twin of an affected twin (not recorded which).

This chain joins TRBV7-8 and TRBJ1-1. Germline loops: CDR1 SGHVS, CDR2 FQNEAQ. The CDR3 totals 14 residues. The CDR3 sequence: CAGSLAYLNTEAFF.

The chain is built from TRBV5-1 and TRBJ2-1; there is no DNA to check the TCRdb D call of TRBD1. Germline-derived CDR1 and CDR2 are SGHRS and YFSETQ. The CDR3 has 13 amino acids. The CDR3 sequence: CASNRGTYNEQFF.

This chain connects TRBV5-1 to TRBJ1-1. Per the germline V gene, CDR1 is SGHRS and CDR2 is YFSETQ. The CDR3 sequence is 15 residues long. This chain's CDR3 is CASSPRRGQNTEAFF.

The V gene is TRBV20-1, the J gene TRBJ2-7; TCRdb lists TRBD1, though no DNA is available to test this call. This CDR3 is 12 amino acids long. CDR1 and CDR2 from the germline V gene are DFQATT and SNEGSKA (reference sequence). The CDR3 loop reads CSAGTGIYEQYF.

CDR3 sequence reads: CASSLSARALAEQYF. The chain combines TRBV5-1 with TRBJ2-7; TCRdb lists TRBD1, though no DNA is available to test this call. Germline assignment: CDR1 SGHRS and CDR2 YFSETQ. The length of the CDR3 is 15 residues.

This sequence joins TRBV7-8 and TRBJ2-3. The CDR3 consists of 16 residues. Looked up from germline, CDR1 is SGHVS and CDR2 is FQNEAQ. The CDR3 sequence: CASSISDAFSTDTQYF. Filled out from reference TRBV7-8 and TRBJ2-3, the complete variable domain reads GAGVSQSPRYKVAKRGQDVALRCDPISGHVSLFWYQQALGQGPEFLTYFQNEAQLDKSGLPSDRFFAERPEGSVSTLKIQRTQQEDSAVYLCASSISDAFSTDTQYFGPGTRLTVL.

The chain joins TRBV5-4 to TRBJ1-3; the TRBD1 assignment by TCRdb is unverifiable without DNA. Germline-derived CDR1 and CDR2 are SGHNT and YYREEE (reference sequence). The length of the CDR3 is 16 residues. This CDR3 reads CASRSTGRNSGNTIYF.